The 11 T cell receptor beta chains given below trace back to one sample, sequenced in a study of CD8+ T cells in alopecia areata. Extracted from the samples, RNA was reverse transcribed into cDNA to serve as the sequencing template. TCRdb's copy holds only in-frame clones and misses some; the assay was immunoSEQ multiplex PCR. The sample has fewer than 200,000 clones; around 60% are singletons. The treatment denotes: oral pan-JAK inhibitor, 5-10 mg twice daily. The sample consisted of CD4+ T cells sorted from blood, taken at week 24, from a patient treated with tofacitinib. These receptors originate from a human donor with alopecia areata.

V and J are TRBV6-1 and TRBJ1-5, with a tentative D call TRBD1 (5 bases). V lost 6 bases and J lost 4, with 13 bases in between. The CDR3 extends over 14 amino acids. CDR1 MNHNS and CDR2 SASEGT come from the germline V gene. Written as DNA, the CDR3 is TGTGCCAGCAGGACCGGGGGGGGAAATCAGCCCCAGCATTTT. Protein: CASRTGGGNQPQHF.

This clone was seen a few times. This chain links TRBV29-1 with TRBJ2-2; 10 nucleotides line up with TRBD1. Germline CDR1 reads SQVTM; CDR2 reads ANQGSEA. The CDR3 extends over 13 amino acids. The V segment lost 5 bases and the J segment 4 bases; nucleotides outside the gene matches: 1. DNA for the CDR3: TGCAGCGTTAGGACAGGGGGCACCGGGGAGCTGTTTTTT. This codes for CSVRTGGTGELFF.

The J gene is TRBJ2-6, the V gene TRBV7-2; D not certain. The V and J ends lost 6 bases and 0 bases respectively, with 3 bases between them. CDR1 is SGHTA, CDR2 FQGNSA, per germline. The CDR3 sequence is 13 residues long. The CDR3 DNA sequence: TGTGCCAGCAGGTACTCTGGGGCCAACGTCCTGACTTTC. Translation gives CASRYSGANVLTF. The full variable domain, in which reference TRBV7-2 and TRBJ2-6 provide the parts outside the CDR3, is GAGVSQSPSNKVTEKGKDVELRCDPISGHTALYWYRQSLGQGLEFLIYFQGNSAPDKSGLPSDRFSAERTGGSVSTLTIQRTQQEDSAVYLCASRYSGANVLTFGAGSRLTVL.

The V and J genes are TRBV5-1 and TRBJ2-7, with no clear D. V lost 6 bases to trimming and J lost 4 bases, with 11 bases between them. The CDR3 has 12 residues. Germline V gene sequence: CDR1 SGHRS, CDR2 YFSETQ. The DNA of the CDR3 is TGCGCCAGCACCCTTCGACAATACGAGCAGTACTTC. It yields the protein CASTLRQYEQYF.

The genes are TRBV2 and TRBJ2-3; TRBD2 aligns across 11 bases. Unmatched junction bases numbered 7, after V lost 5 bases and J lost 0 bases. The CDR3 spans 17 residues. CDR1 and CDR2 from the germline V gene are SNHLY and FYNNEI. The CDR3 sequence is CASSSPSGGISTDTQYF. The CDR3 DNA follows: TGTGCCAGCAGTTCTCCTAGCGGGGGGATTAGCACAGATACGCAGTATTTT.

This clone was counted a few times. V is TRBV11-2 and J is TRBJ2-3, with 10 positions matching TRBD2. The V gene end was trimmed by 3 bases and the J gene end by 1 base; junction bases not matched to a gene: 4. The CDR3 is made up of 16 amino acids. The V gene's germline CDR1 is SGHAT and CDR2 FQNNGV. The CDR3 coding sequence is TGTGCCAGCAGCTTGTCACTAGCGGGGCGCACAGATACGCAGTATTTT. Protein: CASSLSLAGRTDTQYF.

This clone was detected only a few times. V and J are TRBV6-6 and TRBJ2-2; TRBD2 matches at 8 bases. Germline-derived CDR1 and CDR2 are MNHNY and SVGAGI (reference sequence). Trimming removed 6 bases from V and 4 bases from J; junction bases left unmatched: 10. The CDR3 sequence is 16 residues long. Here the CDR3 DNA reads TGTGCCAGCAGGCCCTCTAGCGGGTCCTTCACCGGGGAGCTGTTTTTT. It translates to CASRPSSGSFTGELFF.

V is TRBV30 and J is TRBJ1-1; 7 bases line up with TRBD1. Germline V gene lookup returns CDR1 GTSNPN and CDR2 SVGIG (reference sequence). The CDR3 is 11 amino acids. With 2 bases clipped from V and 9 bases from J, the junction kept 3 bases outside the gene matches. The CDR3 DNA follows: TGTGCCTGGAGTTTACAGGGGAAAGCTTTCTTT. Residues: CAWSLQGKAFF.

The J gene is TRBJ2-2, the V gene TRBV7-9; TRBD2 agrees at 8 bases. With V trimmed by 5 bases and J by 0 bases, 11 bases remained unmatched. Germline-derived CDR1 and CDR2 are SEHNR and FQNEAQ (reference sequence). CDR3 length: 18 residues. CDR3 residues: CASSTPRGAIANTGELFF. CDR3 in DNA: TGTGCCAGCAGCACCCCGCGGGGGGCCATTGCGAACACCGGGGAGCTGTTTTTT.

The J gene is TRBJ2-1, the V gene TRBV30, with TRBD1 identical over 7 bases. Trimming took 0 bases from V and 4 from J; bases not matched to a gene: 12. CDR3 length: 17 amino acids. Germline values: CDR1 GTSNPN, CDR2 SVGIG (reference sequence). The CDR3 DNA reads TGTGCCTGGAGTGTAAGGTTGACAGGGCGGATTTACAATGAGCAGTTCTTC. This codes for CAWSVRLTGRIYNEQFF.

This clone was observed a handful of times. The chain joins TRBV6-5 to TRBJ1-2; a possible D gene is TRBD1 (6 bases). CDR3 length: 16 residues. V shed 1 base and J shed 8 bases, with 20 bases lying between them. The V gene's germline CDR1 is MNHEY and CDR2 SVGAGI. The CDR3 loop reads CASSYLGTIPEQGYTF. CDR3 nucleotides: TGTGCCAGCAGTTACTTAGGGACAATCCCCGAGCAGGGCTACACCTTC.